The 10 T cell receptor beta chains listed next were all sequenced from one sample in a study of cytomegalovirus exposure and HLA in healthy donors. The PCR made use of 60 Vbeta and 13 Jbeta primers. Libraries were prepared by immunoSEQ multiplex PCR; TCRdb keeps only in-frame clonotypes and omits some of them. The sample includes tens of thousands of clones. The sequenced sample consisted of PBMCs. These receptors came from a man aged 50 or older in good health and CMV-seronegative.

The chain is built from TRBV19 and TRBJ2-7; D gene ambiguous. The CDR3 has 13 residues. Per the germline V gene, CDR1 is LNHDA and CDR2 is SQIVND (reference sequence). V lost 2 bases and J lost 5, with 10 bases in between. CDR3: CASSISGSNEQYF. CDR3 nucleotides: TGTGCCAGTAGTATATCCGGGTCCAACGAGCAGTACTTC.

J is TRBJ2-3 and V is TRBV2; no clear D. V was trimmed by 10 bases and J by 0 bases, leaving 11 bases between them. The CDR3 totals 13 residues. Germline CDR1 and CDR2: SNHLY and FYNNEI. The CDR3 is CATRFYSTDTQYF. CDR3 bases: TGTGCCACCCGATTCTACAGCACAGATACGCAGTATTTT.

The rearrangement uses TRBV5-1 and TRBJ1-5, with D unclear. This CDR3 is built from 15 residues. The V and J ends lost 5 bases and 0 bases respectively, with 12 bases between them. Per the germline V gene, CDR1 is SGHRS and CDR2 is YFSETQ. CDR3 amino acids: CASSVAGDSNQPQHF. The DNA of the CDR3 is TGCGCCAGCAGTGTGGCGGGTGATAGCAATCAGCCCCAGCATTTT.

The chain joins TRBV18 to TRBJ2-1; a possible D gene is TRBD2 (5 bases). V was pared by 3 bases and J by 5 bases, with 11 bases between. Germline CDR1 and CDR2: KGHSH and LQKENI. The CDR3 runs 14 residues. The CDR3 DNA reads as TGTGCCAGCTCACCCTCCGGGGTGGACAATGAGCAGTTCTTC. Its protein is CASSPSGVDNEQFF.

The genes are TRBV5-4 and TRBJ1-1, with TRBD1 matching 7 bases. The CDR3 has 14 residues. V gave up 3 bases and J gave up 3 bases; unmatched junction bases: 5. Germline assignment: CDR1 SGHNT and CDR2 YYREEE (reference sequence). The CDR3 coding sequence is TGTGCCAGCAGCTCACAGGGGATGGACACTGAAGCTTTCTTT. Encoded protein: CASSSQGMDTEAFF.

The chain has TRBV15 and TRBJ2-3, with D perhaps matching TRBD2 (6 bases). CDR3 length: 17 residues. Germline V lookup: CDR1 LNHNV, CDR2 YYDKDF (reference sequence). V was trimmed by 0 bases and J by 4 bases, leaving 17 bases between them. CDR3 DNA sequence: TGTGCCACCAGCAGAGATCGGGCGGCGGACTATGCAGATACGCAGTATTTT. This codes for CATSRDRAADYADTQYF.

The CDR3 here is CASSSEGSTDTQYF. The CDR3, as DNA: TGTGCCAGCAGCTCCGAGGGTAGCACAGATACGCAGTATTTT. The chain uses TRBV5-4 and TRBJ2-3; the D gene is possibly TRBD2 (5 bases). Germline-derived CDR1 and CDR2 are SGHNT and YYREEE (reference sequence). The CDR3 has 14 residues. Trimming removed 3 bases from V and 0 bases from J, with 8 bases in between.

The CDR3 here is CASSQDPQGEDGYTF. As DNA, the CDR3 is TGTGCCAGCAGCCAAGACCCTCAGGGGGAAGATGGCTACACCTTC. The rearrangement uses TRBV4-2 and TRBJ1-2; 7 nucleotides agree with TRBD1. Germline V gene data show CDR1 as LGHNA and CDR2 as YNFKEQ. V lost 0 bases to trimming and J lost 6 bases; unmatched junction nucleotides: 7. CDR3 length equals 15 residues.

The genes are TRBV7-8 and TRBJ1-3; no reliable D call. This CDR3 comprises 15 residues. CDR1 is SGHVS, CDR2 FQNEAQ, per germline. V was trimmed by 5 bases and J by 0 bases, leaving 11 bases between them. CDR3 sequence: CASSRTATSGNTIYF. In nucleotides, the CDR3 is TGTGCCAGCAGCCGCACAGCAACCTCTGGAAACACCATATATTTT.

The genes are TRBV5-1 and TRBJ2-2; 7 bases agree with TRBD1. Germline V gives CDR1 SGHRS, CDR2 YFSETQ. This CDR3 region has 16 residues. Trimming took 2 bases from V and 4 from J; bases not matched to a gene: 8. CDR3 protein: CASSFVGGLGTGELFF. CDR3 in DNA: TGCGCCAGCAGCTTCGTAGGGGGCTTGGGCACCGGGGAGCTGTTTTTT.